What follows describes a single T cell receptor beta chain. Some clones are missing from TCRdb's copy, which holds only in-frame ones; the method was immunoSEQ multiplex PCR. The sample records 490,000 or so clones, less than 90% being singletons. Participant reports of clinical history set cohort assignment. These data are taken from a study of blood T cell repertoires in COVID-19. Study-level information: Sample material is recorded as cDNA or gDNA derived from T cells, B-cell-depleted T cells, or PBMCs.

Material for sequencing was PBMCs or T cells enriched from blood (not recorded which). The TCR comes from a woman in her sixties or seventies who had recovered from COVID-19.

CDR3 loop: CASSPRQGAEGTQYF. CDR3 bases: TGTGCCAGCAGCCCCAGACAGGGGGCGGAGGGGACCCAGTACTTC. The V gene is TRBV5-4, the J gene TRBJ2-5, with 10 bases identical to TRBD1. This CDR3 spans 15 amino acids. Trimming cost V 4 bases and J 7 bases; bases outside gene matches: 10. Germline CDR1 is SGHNT and CDR2 is YYREEE (reference sequence).